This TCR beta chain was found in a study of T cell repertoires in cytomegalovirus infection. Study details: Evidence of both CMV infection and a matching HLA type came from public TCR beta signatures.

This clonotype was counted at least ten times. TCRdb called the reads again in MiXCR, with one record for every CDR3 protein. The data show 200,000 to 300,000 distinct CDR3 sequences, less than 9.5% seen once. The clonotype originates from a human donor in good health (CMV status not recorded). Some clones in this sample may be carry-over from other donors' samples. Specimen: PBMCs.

In DNA form, the CDR3 reads TGTGCCAGCAGCCCGATTCAGGCCAGCCCCCTCTTCTACGAGCAGTACTTC. This gives the protein CASSPIQASPLFYEQYF. The chain has TRBV7-8 and TRBJ2-7; D is undetermined. This CDR3 contains 17 residues. Trimming took off 5 bases at V and 3 bases at J, with 23 bases between the two ends. The germline CDR1 and CDR2 sequences are SGHVS and FQNEAQ.